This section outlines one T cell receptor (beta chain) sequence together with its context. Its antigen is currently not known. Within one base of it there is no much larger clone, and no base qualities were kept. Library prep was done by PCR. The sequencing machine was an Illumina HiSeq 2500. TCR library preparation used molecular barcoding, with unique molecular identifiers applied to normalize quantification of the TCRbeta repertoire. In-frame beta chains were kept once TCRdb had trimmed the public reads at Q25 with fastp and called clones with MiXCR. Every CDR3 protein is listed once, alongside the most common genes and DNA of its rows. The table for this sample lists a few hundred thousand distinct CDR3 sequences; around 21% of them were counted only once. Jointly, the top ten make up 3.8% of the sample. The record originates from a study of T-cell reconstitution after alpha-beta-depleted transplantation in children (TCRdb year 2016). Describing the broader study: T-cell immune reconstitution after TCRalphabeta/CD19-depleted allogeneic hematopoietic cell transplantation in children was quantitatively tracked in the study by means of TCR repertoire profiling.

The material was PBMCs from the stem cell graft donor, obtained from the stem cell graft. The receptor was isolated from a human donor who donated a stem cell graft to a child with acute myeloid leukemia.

The CDR3 corresponds to CASSPAQANTGELFF. DNA sequence: TGTGCCAGCAGCCCAGCTCAAGCGAACACCGGGGAGCTGTTTTTT. In this chain, TRBV9 is recombined with TRBJ2-2, with the D gene too uncertain to name. V sheds 4 bases and J sheds 0 bases, leaving 10 bases between their ends. Measured from the cysteine to the phenylalanine, the CDR3 is 15 residues long. CDR3 DNA only is kept here, 45 bases in frame from base 1. CDR1 and CDR2 are drawn from the germline V gene: SGDLS, YYNGEE.